This TCR beta chain appears in the sequencing data of a study of shared clonotypes between healthy human individuals. The study's findings and limits: Limited genetic and exposure-history diversity came from having few donors.

CDR1 SGHRS and CDR2 YFSETQ come from the germline V gene. The V segment lost 0 bases and the J segment 6 bases; nucleotides outside the gene matches: 6. The length of the CDR3 is 16 residues. Using immunoSEQ multiplex PCR, the repertoire was profiled, and TCRdb retains in-frame clones only, with some absent. The repertoire includes about 340,000 clones, around four fifths of them detected once, and under 11% sits in the top ten. This clone was seen only once. Its matching antigen is unknown. V and J are TRBV5-1 and TRBJ2-1, with 10 bases lining up with TRBD2. Sequenced material: memory CD4+ T cells sorted from blood. As to subset: CD45RA-negative fraction. The sequence was collected from a man under 40 in good health. The CDR3 region has the DNA TGCGCCAGCAGCTTGGGACTAGCGGGCATGAGCAATGAGCAGTTCTTC. As protein: CASSLGLAGMSNEQFF.